This TCR beta chain was sequenced in a study of blood T cell repertoires in COVID-19 (dated by TCRdb to the early 2020s). General notes on the study: Collaborator samples came from the United States, Italy and Spain and covered acute and convalescent phases of COVID-19. The prospective study material was composed of cDNA or gDNA derived from T cells, B-cell-depleted T cells, or PBMCs. Subjects who had been exposed to COVID-19, were actively infected with it, or had recovered from it provided the deeply sampled blood TCRbeta repertoires that made up the dataset. The repertoires were made available in a free public database intended to serve as a resource for research on the immune response to SARS-CoV-2. The samples were drawn from the first 160 participants of the ongoing ImmuneRACE study and from 1,254 subjects provided by 6 global collaborators. The sample metadata nearly always contained a de-identified subject ID, COVID-19 status, age in years and sex. Where HLA class I and class II types were available, the types were taken from metadata supplied by the sample provider, not from assay-based typing. General study outcomes and caveats: Clinical and demographic metadata were provided uncurated, with the amount varying by source and participant.

The collaborating institutions used their own protocols to collect whole blood in K2EDTA tubes. For TCRbeta analysis, collaborator samples were shipped as frozen whole blood, as isolated PBMCs, or as DNA extracted from either sample type. The CDR3 covers 16 residues, taking in both the cysteine and the phenylalanine. Only the CDR3 DNA stays, 48 bases, in frame from base 1. After removal of 3 bases from V and 5 bases from J, the junction retains 8 bases not matched to a gene. Reading the germline V gene (reference sequence) gives CDR1 LGHDT and CDR2 YNNKEL. TCRbeta CDR3 regions were amplified from genomic DNA using the immunoSEQ Assay, a bias-controlled multiplex PCR. The authors processed their data as follows. The number of nucleated cells in each sample was estimated from the amplification of reference gene primers within the assay. To quantify the absolute abundance of each unique TCRbeta CDR3 rearrangement, sequence reads were collapsed and filtered. Productive Simpson clonality was computed per sample as the square root of Simpson's diversity index over productive rearrangements. Held by TCRdb, this immuneACCESS table contains in-frame sequences only and omits some clones. Under half of the omission traces to an unresolved V gene where checked; the cause of the rest is unknown. D and trimming were read from the DNA, whereas the V and J calls and clone size are those reported in that table. This sample lists about 69,000 clones; roughly 80% were detected once. The ten biggest clones cover 8% to 10% of the sample.

For this clone: The target of this receptor is not known. Base qualities are not provided; no much larger clone lies one nucleotide away.

Sequencing used peripheral blood. In this chain, TRBV3-1 (or the pseudogene TRBV3-2) is recombined with TRBJ2-2; TRBD2 fits 8 bases in the junction. The sequence was obtained from a woman of 80 years or more with acute or convalescent COVID-19. The bases read TGTGCCAGCAGCCAGGCAGCGGGGGCCGGGACCGGGGAGCTGTTTTTT. It translates to CASSQAAGAGTGELFF.